Each of the 27 T cell receptor beta chains below was sequenced from the same sample in a study of glioma-infiltrating T cells after dendritic cell vaccination. Here immunoSEQ multiplex PCR was the method, and the copy in TCRdb shows in-frame clones only, minus some. The sample holds 75,000 to 95,000 clones, roughly 84% seen once. Time point defined: after dendritic cell vaccination, including at tumor progression/relapse. The material sequenced was blood, taken after dendritic cell vaccination. The receptors come from a human donor with glioblastoma.

The J gene is TRBJ1-5, the V gene TRBV5-8; D not resolved. Trimming took 0 bases from V and 3 from J, leaving 10 bases between them. The CDR3 covers 15 residues. Germline V gives CDR1 SGHTS, CDR2 YDEGEE. Written as DNA, the CDR3 is TGTGCCAGCAGCTTGGAGCCAGACTACAATCAGCCCCAGCATTTT. Protein: CASSLEPDYNQPQHF.

In this sample, this clone turned up a few times. V is TRBV13 and J is TRBJ2-7; the match to TRBD2 covers 12 bases. CDR1 and CDR2 from the germline V gene are PRHDT and FYEKMQ (reference sequence). CDR3 length: 15 residues. V shed 4 bases, J shed 3 bases, and the junction held 4 bases outside the gene matches. This CDR3 is CASSSGLAGFYEQYF. Here the CDR3 DNA reads TGTGCCAGCAGCTCGGGACTAGCGGGCTTCTACGAGCAGTACTTC.

This chain links TRBV18 with TRBJ1-6; 10 bases agree with TRBD1. This CDR3 region has 16 residues. Germline CDR1 reads KGHSH; CDR2 reads LQKENI. Trimming took 2 bases from V and 7 from J; bases not matched to a gene: 5. The CDR3 DNA reads TGTGCCAGCTCACCAGGCAGGACAGGGGGAAATTCACCCCTCCACTTT. This encodes CASSPGRTGGNSPLHF.

The chain employs TRBV27 and TRBJ1-2; D might be TRBD1 (5 bases). Germline CDR1 MNHEY, CDR2 SMNVEV (reference sequence). V was pared by 3 bases and J by 7 bases, with 12 bases between. The CDR3 covers 13 residues. DNA for the CDR3: TGTGCCAGCAGTTTCCAGGGTTTTGGTGGCTACACCTTC. It encodes CASSFQGFGGYTF.

The chain carries TRBV23-1 and TRBJ2-5; D is unresolved. TRBV23-1 counts as an open reading frame of uncertain function. V lost 6 bases, J lost 2 bases, and 10 bases lay in between. This CDR3 is built from 13 residues. The CDR3 protein is CASSPSRQETQYF. The CDR3 nucleotides are TGCGCCAGCAGCCCAAGTAGACAAGAGACCCAGTACTTC.

The gene calls are TRBV10-1 and TRBJ2-2, with TRBD2 as a possible D gene (5 bases). Germline values: CDR1 WNHNN, CDR2 SYGVQD (reference sequence). V was pared by 4 bases and J by 5 bases, with 14 bases between. The CDR3 covers 15 residues. CDR3 residues: CASSGQADGTGELFF. The CDR3 coding sequence is TGCGCCAGCAGTGGCCAAGCGGATGGGACCGGGGAGCTGTTTTTT.

This clone has a handful of counts. The rearrangement links TRBV29-1 to TRBJ2-7; possibly TRBD1 for D (6 bases). Trimming removed 5 bases at V and 3 bases at J, with 11 bases between. The CDR3 is 12 amino acids. Germline V gene sequence: CDR1 SQVTM, CDR2 ANQGSEA. The CDR3, as DNA: TGCAGCGTTCCGGGACAAAACTACGAGCAGTACTTC. Encoded protein: CSVPGQNYEQYF.

V is TRBV7-8 and J is TRBJ2-7, with D possibly TRBD2 on 7 matching bases. This CDR3 contains 16 residues. With 0 bases removed from V and 0 bases from J, the gap between germline ends came to 12 bases. Germline CDR1 SGHVS, CDR2 FQNEAQ. The CDR3 region has the DNA TGTGCCAGCAGCTTAGCGGTAGGGGGGGACTCCTACGAGCAGTACTTC. Translated, it gives CASSLAVGGDSYEQYF.

V gene TRBV20-1 combines with J gene TRBJ1-2; D unclear. Germline V gene data show CDR1 as DFQATT and CDR2 as SNEGSKA (reference sequence). With 4 bases removed from V and 7 bases from J, the gap between germline ends came to 10 bases. The CDR3 loop spans 11 amino acids. The CDR3 DNA follows: TGCAGTGCTAATCAAGGCGGTGGCTACACCTTC. Amino acid sequence: CSANQGGGYTF.

The chain recombines TRBV11-3 with TRBJ2-3, with 12 positions matching TRBD2. Looked up from germline, CDR1 is SGHNT and CDR2 is YENEEA. V lost 1 base, J lost 4 bases, and 6 bases stayed unmatched. CDR3 length: 17 residues. The CDR3 protein is CASSLVVTSGSSDTQYF. Written as DNA, the CDR3 is TGTGCCAGCAGCTTAGTAGTGACTAGCGGGAGCTCAGATACGCAGTATTTT.

The genes are TRBV11-3 and TRBJ2-2; possible D gene TRBD2, 6 bases. The V and J ends lost 5 bases and 3 bases respectively, with 13 bases between them. Per germline, CDR1 SGHNT and CDR2 YENEEA. The CDR3 length is 15 residues. The CDR3 is CASSPEEGDTGELFF. The CDR3 DNA follows: TGTGCCAGCAGCCCCGAGGAGGGAGACACCGGGGAGCTGTTTTTT.

This clone was found a few times. The gene calls are TRBV4-1 and TRBJ1-6; no firm D call. Germline V CDR1 and CDR2: MGHRA, YSYEKL. The CDR3 has 15 residues. Trimming cost V 0 bases and J 10 bases, with 13 bases left between them. The CDR3 region is CASSQEGQALSPLHF. The CDR3 nucleotides are TGCGCCAGCAGCCAAGAAGGTCAGGCCCTCTCACCCCTCCACTTT.

Only one count was recorded for this clone. Here the CDR3 DNA reads TGTGCCAGCTCACCCATACAGGGGACCTACGAGCAGTACTTC. Protein sequence: CASSPIQGTYEQYF. The rearrangement joins TRBV18 to TRBJ2-7; 7 nucleotides align to TRBD1. Germline-derived CDR1 and CDR2 are KGHSH and LQKENI. The CDR3 has 14 residues. The V and J ends lost 3 bases and 2 bases, in that order; junction bases with no gene match: 4.

The rearrangement links TRBV10-2 to TRBJ2-1; no clear D gene. The CDR3 totals 14 residues. V lost 5 bases and J lost 2, with 10 bases in between. CDR1 is WSHSY, CDR2 SAAADI, per germline. CDR3 coding DNA: TGCGCCAGCAGTAACCGGTCCCCCTACAATGAGCAGTTCTTC. Its translation is CASSNRSPYNEQFF.

The genes are TRBV5-1 and TRBJ2-1; 9 bases are shared with TRBD2. The ends lost 2 bases at V and 6 bases at J; junction bases unmatched: 6. CDR1 is SGHRS and CDR2 is YFSETQ in the germline V gene. The CDR3 runs to 15 residues. CDR3 DNA sequence: TGCGCCAGCAGCTTCTTAGCGGGGGCCATCAATGAGCAGTTCTTC. It encodes CASSFLAGAINEQFF.

This chain links TRBV19 with TRBJ1-2; 9 nucleotides align to TRBD1. CDR3 length equals 19 residues. J was trimmed by 6 bases and V by 3 bases; bases with no gene match: 20. Germline V gene data show CDR1 as LNHDA and CDR2 as SQIVND (reference sequence). The CDR3 spells CASSIPPFGQGSRSNGYTF. The CDR3 DNA sequence: TGTGCCAGTAGTATCCCCCCTTTTGGACAGGGGTCTAGGAGTAATGGCTACACCTTC.

This chain connects TRBV4-1 to TRBJ1-2, with 7 bases fitting TRBD1. The V gene's germline CDR1 is MGHRA and CDR2 YSYEKL. Germline trimming cut 1 base from V and 4 bases from J; bases unmatched to any gene: 6. This CDR3 has 15 residues. In nucleotides, the CDR3 is TGCGCCAGCAGCCAAGTCGGGACAGCAGGCTATGGCTACACCTTC. Amino acid sequence: CASSQVGTAGYGYTF.

This chain connects TRBV7-3 to TRBJ2-1, with 8 bases lining up with TRBD2. Germline CDR1 and CDR2: SGHTA and FQGTGA. The V gene end was trimmed by 5 bases and the J gene end by 8 bases; junction bases not matched to a gene: 14. This CDR3 region has 16 residues. The CDR3 spells CASSPLGPGGSDEQFF. CDR3 bases: TGTGCCAGCAGCCCCTTAGGACCGGGAGGGTCTGATGAGCAGTTCTTC.

The rearrangement links TRBV6-5 to TRBJ2-2, with no clear D. Trimming cost V 0 bases and J 6 bases, with 8 bases left between them. The CDR3 extends over 14 amino acids. Germline lookup yields CDR1 MNHEY and CDR2 SVGAGI. The CDR3: CASSYSRLPGELFF. CDR3 DNA sequence: TGTGCCAGCAGTTACTCGCGGCTGCCCGGGGAGCTGTTTTTT.

Note on this clone: The junction differs from germline at one of its ends, possibly a read error. This chain uses TRBV4-2 with TRBJ2-7; a weak D match, TRBD2 (7 bases). CDR3 length equals 14 residues. Germline loops: CDR1 LGHNA, CDR2 YNFKEQ. Here the CDR3 reads CASSRGGLDYGQYF. CDR3 sequence (DNA): TGTGCCAGCAGCCGGGGGGGCTTAGATTACGGGCAGTACTTC.

The chain joins TRBV5-1 to TRBJ2-3; D is ambiguous. Trimming cost V 3 bases and J 0 bases, with 11 bases left between them. Germline lookup yields CDR1 SGHRS and CDR2 YFSETQ. This CDR3 comprises 15 residues. CDR3 sequence: CASSSGGTSTDTQYF. For the CDR3, the DNA is TGCGCCAGCAGCTCTGGCGGAACTAGCACAGATACGCAGTATTTT.

This clone was counted once. The chain uses TRBV11-2 and TRBJ2-1; 7 bases are a match to TRBD1. The V segment lost 5 bases and the J segment 0 bases; nucleotides outside the gene matches: 10. From germline, CDR1 is SGHAT and CDR2 FQNNGV. The CDR3 totals 17 residues. The CDR3: CASSQGQTISSYNEQFF. The CDR3, as DNA: TGTGCCAGCAGCCAGGGACAGACTATAAGCTCCTACAATGAGCAGTTCTTC.

This sequence joins TRBV19 and TRBJ1-5; TRBD1 agrees at 11 bases. The CDR3 loop spans 15 amino acids. The V gene end was trimmed by 3 bases and the J gene end by 5 bases; junction bases not matched to a gene: 3. Germline V gene sequence: CDR1 LNHDA, CDR2 SQIVND (reference sequence). The CDR3 nucleotides are TGTGCCAGTAGTATGGGACAGGGGGTTCATCAGCCCCAGCATTTT. It codes for CASSMGQGVHQPQHF.

The J gene is TRBJ1-2, the V gene TRBV5-5, with 7 nucleotides matching TRBD1. CDR1 and CDR2 from the germline V gene are SGHKS and YYEKEE (reference sequence). Losses at the gene ends were 4 bases for V and 6 bases for J; bases not matched to a gene: 6. The CDR3 runs 13 residues. The CDR3 here is CASSEDRLDGYTF. The CDR3 DNA reads as TGTGCCAGCAGCGAGGACAGGTTGGATGGCTACACCTTC.

V gene TRBV11-3 combines with J gene TRBJ2-2; TRBD2 matches 8 bases. Germline V CDR1 and CDR2: SGHNT, YENEEA. CDR3 length: 15 amino acids. Losses at the gene ends were 7 bases for V and 2 bases for J; bases not matched to a gene: 6. Here the CDR3 reads CASTTSGVNTGELFF. CDR3 DNA: TGTGCCAGCACTACTAGCGGTGTAAACACCGGGGAGCTGTTTTTT.

This clone has just one count. V is TRBV5-6 and J is TRBJ1-1; the D gene is possibly TRBD1 (5 bases). The CDR3 length is 15 residues. V lost 0 bases, J lost 2 bases, and 11 bases lay in between. Per the germline V gene, CDR1 is SGHDT and CDR2 is YYEEEE. CDR3 loop: CASSLVSRVNTEAFF. As DNA, the CDR3 is TGTGCCAGCAGCTTGGTTTCCAGGGTCAACACTGAAGCTTTCTTT.

This clone was seen only a few times. J is TRBJ1-6 and V is TRBV7-2, with 7 bases fitting TRBD1. CDR1 and CDR2 (germline): SGHTA, FQGNSA. This CDR3 is built from 16 residues. With 1 base clipped from V and 4 bases from J, the junction kept 4 bases outside the gene matches. CDR3 protein: CASSLGPGQYNSPLHF. The CDR3 DNA sequence: TGTGCCAGCAGCTTAGGGCCGGGACAGTATAATTCACCCCTCCACTTT.